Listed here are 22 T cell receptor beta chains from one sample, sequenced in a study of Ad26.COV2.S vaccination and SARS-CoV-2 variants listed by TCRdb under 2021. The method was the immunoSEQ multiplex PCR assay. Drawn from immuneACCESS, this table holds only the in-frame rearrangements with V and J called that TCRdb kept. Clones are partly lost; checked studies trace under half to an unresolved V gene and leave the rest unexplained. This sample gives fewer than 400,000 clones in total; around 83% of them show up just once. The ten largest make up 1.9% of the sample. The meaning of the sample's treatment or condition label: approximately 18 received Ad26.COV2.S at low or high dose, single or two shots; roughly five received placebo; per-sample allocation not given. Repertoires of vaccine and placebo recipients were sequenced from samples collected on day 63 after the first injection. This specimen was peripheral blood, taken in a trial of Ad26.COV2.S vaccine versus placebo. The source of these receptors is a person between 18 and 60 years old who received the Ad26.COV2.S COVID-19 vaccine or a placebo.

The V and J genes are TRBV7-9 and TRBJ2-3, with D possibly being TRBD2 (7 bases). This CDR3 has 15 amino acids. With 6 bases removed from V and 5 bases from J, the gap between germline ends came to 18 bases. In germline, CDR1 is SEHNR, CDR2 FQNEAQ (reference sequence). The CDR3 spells CASRARGGIGDTQYF. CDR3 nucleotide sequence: TGTGCCAGCAGGGCTAGGGGGGGCATCGGAGATACGCAGTATTTT. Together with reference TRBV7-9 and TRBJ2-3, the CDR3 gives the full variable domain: DTGVSQNPRHKITKRGQNVTFRCDPISEHNRLYWYRQTLGQGPEFLTYFQNEAQLEKSRLLSDRFSAERPKGSFSTLEIQRTEQGDSAMYLCASRARGGIGDTQYFGPGTRLTVL.

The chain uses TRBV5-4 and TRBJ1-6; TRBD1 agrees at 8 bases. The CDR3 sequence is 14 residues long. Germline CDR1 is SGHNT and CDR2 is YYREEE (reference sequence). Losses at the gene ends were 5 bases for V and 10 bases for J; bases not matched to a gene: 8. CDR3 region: CASRTDRAGSPLHF. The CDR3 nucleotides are TGTGCCAGCAGGACGGACAGGGCAGGATCACCCCTCCACTTT.

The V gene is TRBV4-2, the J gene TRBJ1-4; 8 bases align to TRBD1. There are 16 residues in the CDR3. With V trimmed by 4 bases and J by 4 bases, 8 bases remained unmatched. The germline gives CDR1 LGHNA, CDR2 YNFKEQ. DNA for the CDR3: TGTGCCAGCAGCCCGGCGGGACAGGCGATTAATGAAAAACTGTTTTTT. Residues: CASSPAGQAINEKLFF.

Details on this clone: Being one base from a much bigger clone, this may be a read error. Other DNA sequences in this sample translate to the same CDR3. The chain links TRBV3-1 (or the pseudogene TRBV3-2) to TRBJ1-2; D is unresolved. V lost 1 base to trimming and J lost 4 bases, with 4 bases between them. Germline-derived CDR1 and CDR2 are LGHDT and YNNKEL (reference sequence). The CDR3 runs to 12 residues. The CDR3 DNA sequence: TGTGCCAGCAGCCAAGTGGGCTATGGCTACACCTTC. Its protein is CASSQVGYGYTF.

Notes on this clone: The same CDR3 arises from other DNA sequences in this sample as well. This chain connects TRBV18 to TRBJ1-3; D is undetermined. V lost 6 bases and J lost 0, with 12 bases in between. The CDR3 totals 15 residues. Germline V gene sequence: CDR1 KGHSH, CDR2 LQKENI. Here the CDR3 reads CASSPPLDSGNTIYF. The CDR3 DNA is TGTGCCAGCTCCCCTCCCCTGGACTCTGGAAACACCATATATTTT.

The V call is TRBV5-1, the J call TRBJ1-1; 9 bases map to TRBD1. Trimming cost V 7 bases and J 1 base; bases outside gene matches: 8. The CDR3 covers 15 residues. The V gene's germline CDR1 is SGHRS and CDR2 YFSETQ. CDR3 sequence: CASYRDRDTNTEAFF. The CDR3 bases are TGCGCCAGCTACCGGGACAGGGATACGAACACTGAAGCTTTCTTT.

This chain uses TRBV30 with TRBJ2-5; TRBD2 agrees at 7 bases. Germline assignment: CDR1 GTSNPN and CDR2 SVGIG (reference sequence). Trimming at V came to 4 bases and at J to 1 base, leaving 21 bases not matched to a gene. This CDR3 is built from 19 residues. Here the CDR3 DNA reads TGTGCCTGGAATAACGCGGGGGTATTCTCAGAGAGGGGCCAAGAGACCCAGTACTTC. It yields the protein CAWNNAGVFSERGQETQYF. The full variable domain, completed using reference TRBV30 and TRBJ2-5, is SQTIHQWPATLVQPVGSPLSLECTVEGTSNPNLYWYRQAAGRGLQLLFYSVGIGQISSEVPQNLSASRPQDRQFILSSKKLLLSDSGFYLCAWNNAGVFSERGQETQYFGPGTRLLVL.

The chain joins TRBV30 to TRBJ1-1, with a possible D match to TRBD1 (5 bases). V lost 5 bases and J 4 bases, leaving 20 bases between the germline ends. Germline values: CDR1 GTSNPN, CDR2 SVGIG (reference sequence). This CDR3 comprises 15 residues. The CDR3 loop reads CAWDDKRGGVTEAFF. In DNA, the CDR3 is TGTGCCTGGGACGATAAGAGGGGAGGGGTCACTGAAGCTTTCTTT.

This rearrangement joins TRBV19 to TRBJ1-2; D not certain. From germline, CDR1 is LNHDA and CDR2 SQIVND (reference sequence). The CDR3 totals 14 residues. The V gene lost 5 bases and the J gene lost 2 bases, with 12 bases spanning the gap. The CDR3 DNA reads TGTGCCAGTAGTGATTTAGACGGAAACTATGGCTACACCTTC. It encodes CASSDLDGNYGYTF.

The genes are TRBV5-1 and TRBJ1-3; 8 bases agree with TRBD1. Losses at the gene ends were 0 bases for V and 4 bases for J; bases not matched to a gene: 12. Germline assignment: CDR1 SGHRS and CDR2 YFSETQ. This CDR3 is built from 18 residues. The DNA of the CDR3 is TGCGCCAGCAGCTTGGGGGACAGCCGGACAGGGCCGGGAAACACCATATATTTT. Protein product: CASSLGDSRTGPGNTIYF.

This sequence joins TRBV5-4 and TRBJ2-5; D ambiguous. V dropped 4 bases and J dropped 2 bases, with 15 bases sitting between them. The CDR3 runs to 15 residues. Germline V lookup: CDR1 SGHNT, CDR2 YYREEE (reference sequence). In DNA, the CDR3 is TGTGCCAGCAGCCCCCAAGCCACGTCGCAAGAGACCCAGTACTTC. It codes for CASSPQATSQETQYF.

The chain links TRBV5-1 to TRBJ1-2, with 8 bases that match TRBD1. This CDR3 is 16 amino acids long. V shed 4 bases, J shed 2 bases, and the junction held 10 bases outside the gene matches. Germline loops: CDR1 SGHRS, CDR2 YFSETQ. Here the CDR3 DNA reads TGCGCCAGCAGCCGAACATCACAGGGGGGAAACTATGGCTACACCTTC. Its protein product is CASSRTSQGGNYGYTF.

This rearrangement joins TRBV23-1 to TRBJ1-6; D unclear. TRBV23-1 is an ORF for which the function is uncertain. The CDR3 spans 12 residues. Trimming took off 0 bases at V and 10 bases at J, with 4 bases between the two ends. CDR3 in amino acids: CASSQSNSPLHF. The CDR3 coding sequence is TGCGCCAGCAGTCAATCCAACTCACCCCTCCACTTT.

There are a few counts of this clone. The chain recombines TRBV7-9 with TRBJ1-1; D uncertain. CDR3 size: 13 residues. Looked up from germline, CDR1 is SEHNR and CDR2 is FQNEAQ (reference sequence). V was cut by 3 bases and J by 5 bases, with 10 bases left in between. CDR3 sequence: CASSFLRSTEAFF. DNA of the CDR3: TGTGCCAGCAGCTTTCTTAGGAGTACTGAAGCTTTCTTT.

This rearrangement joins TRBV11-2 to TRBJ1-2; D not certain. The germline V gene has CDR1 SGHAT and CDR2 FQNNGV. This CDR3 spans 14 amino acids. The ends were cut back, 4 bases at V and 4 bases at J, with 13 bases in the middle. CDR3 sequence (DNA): TGTGCCAGCAGCTCGACGGCGGGTTTCTATGGCTACACCTTC. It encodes CASSSTAGFYGYTF.

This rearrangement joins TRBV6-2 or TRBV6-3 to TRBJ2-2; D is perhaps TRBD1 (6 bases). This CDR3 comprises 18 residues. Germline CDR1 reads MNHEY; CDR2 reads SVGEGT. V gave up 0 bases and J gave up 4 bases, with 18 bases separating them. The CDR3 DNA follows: TGTGCCAGCAGTTACTCCGTATCAGCCAGGGGTGGCACCGGGGAGCTGTTTTTT. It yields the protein CASSYSVSARGGTGELFF.

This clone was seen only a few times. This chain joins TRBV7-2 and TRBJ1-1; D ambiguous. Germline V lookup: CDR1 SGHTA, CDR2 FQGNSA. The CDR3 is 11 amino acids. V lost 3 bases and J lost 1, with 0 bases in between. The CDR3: CASSLNTEAFF. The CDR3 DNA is TGTGCCAGCAGCTTGAACACTGAAGCTTTCTTT.

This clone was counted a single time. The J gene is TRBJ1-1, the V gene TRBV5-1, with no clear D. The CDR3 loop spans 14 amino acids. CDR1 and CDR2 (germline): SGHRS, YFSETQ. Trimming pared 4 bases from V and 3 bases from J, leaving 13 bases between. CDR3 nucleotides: TGCGCCAGCAGCCAACGGGTTTCGGACACTGAAGCTTTCTTT. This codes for CASSQRVSDTEAFF.

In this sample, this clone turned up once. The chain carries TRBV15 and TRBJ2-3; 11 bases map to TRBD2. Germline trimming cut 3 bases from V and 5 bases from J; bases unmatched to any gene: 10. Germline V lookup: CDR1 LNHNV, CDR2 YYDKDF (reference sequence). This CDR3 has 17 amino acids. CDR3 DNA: TGTGCCACCAGCAGTTCCCTTAGCGGGGGGGCAGTAGATACGCAGTATTTT. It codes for CATSSSLSGGAVDTQYF. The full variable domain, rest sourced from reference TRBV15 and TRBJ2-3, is DAMVIQNPRYQVTQFGKPVTLSCSQTLNHNVMYWYQQKSSQAPKLLFHYYDKDFNNEADTPDNFQSRRPNTSFCFLDIRSPGLGDTAMYLCATSSSLSGGAVDTQYFGPGTRLTVL.

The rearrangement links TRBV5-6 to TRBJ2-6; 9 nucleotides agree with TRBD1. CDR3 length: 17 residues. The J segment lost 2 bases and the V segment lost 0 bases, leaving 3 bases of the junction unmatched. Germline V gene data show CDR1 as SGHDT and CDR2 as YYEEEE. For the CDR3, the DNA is TGTGCCAGCAGCTTGGACAGGGGGCTGGCTGGGGCCAACGTCCTGACTTTC. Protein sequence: CASSLDRGLAGANVLTF.

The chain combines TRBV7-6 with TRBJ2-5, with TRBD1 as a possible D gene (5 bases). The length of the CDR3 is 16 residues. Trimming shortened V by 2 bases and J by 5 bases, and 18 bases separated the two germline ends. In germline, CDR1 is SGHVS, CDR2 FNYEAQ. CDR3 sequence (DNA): TGTGCCAGCAGCTTAATGGGTCAGGGATCCGCTGAGACCCAGTACTTC. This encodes CASSLMGQGSAETQYF.

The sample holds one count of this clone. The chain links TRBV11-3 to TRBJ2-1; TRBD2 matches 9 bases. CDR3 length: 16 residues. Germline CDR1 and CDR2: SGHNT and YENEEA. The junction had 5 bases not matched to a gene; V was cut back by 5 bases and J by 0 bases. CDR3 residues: CASSASRGGSYNEQFF. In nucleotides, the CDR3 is TGTGCCAGCAGCGCCTCGCGGGGGGGCTCCTACAATGAGCAGTTCTTC.